A selection of T cell receptor beta chains follows, all from one sample in a study of blood T cell repertoires in COVID-19. Using immunoSEQ multiplex PCR, the repertoire was profiled, and TCRdb retains in-frame clones only, with some absent. The sample holds some 290,000 clones; around 87% are singletons and the top ten take 2% to 2.5%. Sequencing was carried out using peripheral blood. The receptors derive from a woman between 50 and 59 years old who had recovered from COVID-19. The CDR3 runs from the conserved cysteine through the conserved F or W. D genes are given only for firm matches. Some rows have no size entry. The others give once, few or many, or a class for an expanded clone.

j_call v_call clone_size d_call cdr3_aa cdr3_nt
TRBJ1-2 TRBV7-2 - - CASSLVTNPNTF TGTGCCAGCAGCTTAGTGACTAACCCAAACACCTTC
TRBJ1-2 TRBV27 - - CASRPPGGADTF TGTGCCAGCCGACCCCCTGGGGGCGCGGACACCTTC
TRBJ2-5 TRBV2 - TRBD2 CASGFSGGLGETQYF TGTGCCAGCGGATTCAGCGGGGGGCTGGGGGAGACCCAGTACTTC
TRBJ1-2 TRBV30 once - CAWSFAARRGDGYTF TGTGCCTGGAGTTTTGCCGCAAGGCGCGGGGATGGCTACACCTTC
TRBJ1-3 TRBV28 - - CASDGMDGNTIYF TGTGCCAGCGACGGGATGGATGGAAACACCATATATTTT
TRBJ1-6 TRBV3-1/TRBV3-2 - TRBD1 CASSQVPGGSNSPLHF TGTGCCAGCAGCCAAGTGCCAGGGGGAAGCAATTCACCCCTCCACTTT
TRBJ2-1 TRBV7-2 - TRBD1 CASSSGQSLYNEQFF TGTGCCAGCAGCTCGGGACAGAGCCTCTACAATGAGCAGTTCTTC
TRBJ1-2 TRBV4-2 - - CASSQGGGDYGYTF TGTGCCAGCAGCCAGGGTGGCGGGGACTATGGCTACACCTTC
TRBJ2-7 TRBV19 few - CASSTRPKEEQYF TGTGCCAGTAGTACCCGACCGAAGGAGGAGCAGTACTTC
TRBJ1-5 TRBV6-2/TRBV6-3 - - CASSYADRKNQPQHF TGTGCCAGCAGTTACGCCGACAGGAAGAATCAGCCCCAGCATTTT
TRBJ2-7 TRBV7-3 - - CASSLEPNYEQYF TGTGCCAGCAGCTTAGAGCCGAACTACGAGCAGTACTTC
TRBJ1-4 TRBV4-3 - - CASSLGTTSNEKLFF TGCGCCAGCAGCCTCGGGACAACGAGCAATGAAAAACTGTTTTTT
TRBJ1-1 TRBV7-2 - - CASSRIEAFF TGTGCCAGCAGTAGAATTGAAGCTTTCTTT
TRBJ2-3 TRBV5-4 - - CASSSWTDPDTQYF TGTGCCAGCAGCTCATGGACAGACCCAGATACGCAGTATTTT
TRBJ2-2 TRBV25-1 - TRBD1 CASSVGTGDTGELFF TGTGCCAGCAGTGTCGGGACAGGGGACACCGGGGAGCTGTTTTTT
TRBJ2-2 TRBV5-8 once TRBD1 CASSSRTGGYTGELFF TGTGCCAGCAGCTCCCGGACAGGGGGATACACCGGGGAGCTGTTTTTT
TRBJ2-1 TRBV19 - - CASSIPGGEQFF TGTGCCAGTAGTATTCCCGGGGGTGAGCAGTTCTTC
TRBJ2-5 TRBV3-1/TRBV3-2 - TRBD1 CASSPGDRRASETQYF TGTGCCAGCAGCCCAGGGGACAGACGGGCGAGTGAGACCCAGTACTTC
TRBJ1-2 TRBV30 - - CAWRPATTEGYTF TGTGCCTGGAGGCCGGCAACAACGGAGGGCTACACCTTC
TRBJ1-2 TRBV18 - - CASSPINTGGDGYTF TGTGCCAGCTCACCAATCAACACAGGTGGCGATGGCTACACCTTC
TRBJ2-7 TRBV5-6 - - CASSLGSSYEQYF TGTGCCAGCAGCTTGGGCAGCTCCTACGAGCAGTACTTC
TRBJ2-7 TRBV6-6 - - CASSPQGLSSYEQYF TGTGCCAGCAGCCCCCAGGGTCTAAGCTCCTACGAGCAGTACTTC
TRBJ2-7 TRBV5-1 - TRBD1 CASSSQGAERYF TGCGCCAGCAGTTCTCAGGGGGCGGAGAGGTACTTC
TRBJ1-2 TRBV10-3 - TRBD1 CAISGGQRALYGYTF TGTGCCATCAGTGGGGGACAGCGGGCGTTGTATGGCTACACCTTC
TRBJ2-1 TRBV5-1 - TRBD2 CASSLGLAGGPFYNEQFF TGCGCCAGCAGCTTGGGGCTAGCGGGAGGGCCCTTCTACAATGAGCAGTTCTTC
TRBJ2-7 TRBV4-3 - TRBD1 CASSSRQGHEQYF TGCGCCAGCAGCTCTAGACAGGGGCACGAGCAGTACTTC
TRBJ2-2 TRBV30 - TRBD2 CAWSGGTSGNTGELFF TGTGCCTGGAGCGGGGGGACTAGCGGGAACACCGGGGAGCTGTTTTTT
TRBJ1-2 TRBV2 - - CASSDTSYGYTF TGTGCCAGCAGTGATACGAGCTATGGCTACACCTTC
TRBJ2-4 TRBV6-6 - - CATSGAQNIQYF TGTGCCACCTCCGGAGCACAAAACATTCAGTACTTC
TRBJ2-1 TRBV7-6 many TRBD1 CASSFGEGAYNEQFF TGTGCCAGCAGCTTCGGAGAGGGGGCTTACAATGAGCAGTTCTTC
TRBJ2-3 TRBV14 - - CASSRFGGNVPDTQYF TGTGCCAGCAGTCGATTTGGCGGGAACGTCCCAGATACGCAGTATTTT
TRBJ2-7 TRBV4-3 few - CASSQGIASEQYF TGCGCCAGCAGCCAAGGCATCGCGAGCGAGCAGTACTTC
TRBJ2-7 TRBV27 - - CASSPTQRRVYEQYF TGTGCCAGCAGTCCAACACAACGGAGAGTCTACGAGCAGTACTTC
TRBJ1-5 TRBV7-2 once - CASTLGHSNQPQHF TGTGCCAGCACTCTCGGACACAGCAATCAGCCCCAGCATTTT
TRBJ1-4 TRBV9 - TRBD1 CASSAGTGDFFDEKLFF TGTGCCAGCAGCGCCGGGACAGGGGATTTTTTCGATGAAAAACTGTTTTTT
TRBJ2-1 TRBV7-2 - - CASSLGRREQFF TGTGCCAGCAGCTTAGGTAGGAGGGAGCAGTTCTTC
TRBJ1-5 TRBV28 - - CASSFGRGNYQPQHF TGTGCCAGCAGTTTTGGTCGGGGGAACTATCAGCCCCAGCATTTT
TRBJ2-7 TRBV7-2 - - CASSLAGSSYEQYF TGTGCCAGCAGCTTAGCGGGGAGCTCCTACGAGCAGTACTTC
TRBJ2-7 TRBV5-8 once - CASSLRGGYEQYF TGTGCCAGCAGCTTAAGGGGTGGCTACGAGCAGTACTTC
TRBJ2-5 TRBV6-2/TRBV6-3 - TRBD2 CASSQMGAGAEETQYF TGTGCCAGCAGCCAAATGGGAGCGGGGGCTGAAGAGACCCAGTACTTC
TRBJ2-2 TRBV20-1 - - CSARDGQTGELFF TGCAGTGCTCGTGACGGACAAACCGGGGAGCTGTTTTTT
TRBJ1-6 TRBV6-5 - - CASSYSTRPQPLHF TGTGCCAGCAGTTACTCGACCAGGCCCCAGCCCCTCCACTTT
TRBJ2-2 TRBV3-1/TRBV3-2 - - CASSERQVTGELFF TGTGCCAGCAGCGAACGACAAGTCACCGGGGAGCTGTTTTTT
TRBJ2-7 TRBV7-8 - TRBD1 CASSLGQRDRGRLYEQYF TGTGCCAGCAGCTTAGGACAACGGGACAGGGGTCGACTTTACGAGCAGTACTTC
TRBJ2-7 TRBV6-1 - - CASSQDSDSSYEQYF TGTGCCAGCAGTCAGGACAGTGACAGCTCCTACGAGCAGTACTTC
TRBJ1-1 TRBV5-1 - TRBD1 CASSLDRGTEAFF TGCGCCAGCAGTTTGGACAGGGGAACTGAAGCTTTCTTT
TRBJ2-7 TRBV6-6 - - CASSQQGYEQYF TGTGCCAGCAGTCAACAGGGTTACGAGCAGTACTTC
TRBJ1-2 TRBV5-1 once - CASKRGGHESYTF TGCGCCAGCAAGCGCGGCGGCCATGAGAGCTACACCTTC
TRBJ2-1 TRBV29-1 once TRBD2 CSVRRLAGSDEQFF TGCAGCGTACGTCGTCTAGCGGGGAGTGATGAGCAGTTCTTC
TRBJ2-3 TRBV27 - - CASSWGGRFDTQYF TGTGCCAGCAGTTGGGGGGGGCGATTTGATACGCAGTATTTT
TRBJ2-1 TRBV4-2 - TRBD1 CASSRSNRGAKNEQFF TGTGCCAGCAGCCGCAGTAACAGGGGGGCGAAAAATGAGCAGTTCTTC
TRBJ2-4 TRBV18 - - CASSPFADNIQYF TGTGCCAGCTCACCATTTGCAGATAACATTCAGTACTTC
TRBJ1-1 TRBV7-2 - TRBD1 CASSSRTGRTEAFF TGTGCCAGCAGCTCTCGGACAGGCAGGACTGAAGCTTTCTTT
TRBJ1-2 TRBV28 many TRBD1 CALHGTGGNGYTF TGTGCTTTGCATGGGACAGGGGGCAATGGCTACACCTTC
TRBJ1-5 TRBV27 - - CASSLRDSNQPQHF TGTGCCAGCAGTTTGAGGGATAGCAATCAGCCCCAGCATTTT